These 29 T cell receptor beta chains share one sample of origin, sequenced in a study of T cells after yellow fever vaccination (dated by TCRdb to about 2019). Library preparation used 5' RACE. Reads for this sample came from an Illumina NovaSeq 6000. Starting from the raw public reads, TCRdb applied fastp trimming at Q25, assembled clones with MiXCR and retained in-frame beta chains. Identical CDR3 proteins give one entry, which carries the most common genes and DNA. A total of some 250,000 distinct CDR3 sequences appear in this sample, more than 3.5% of them only once. Under 20% of the sample lies in the top ten. The sample's treatment or condition, from its label and the paper: live attenuated yellow fever vaccine strain. The specimen was PBMCs, collected 15 days after the yellow fever booster vaccination. Receptors originate from a man between 18 and 29 years old who received the YFV17D yellow fever vaccine.

This clonotype was observed at least ten times. The rearrangement links TRBV27 to TRBJ1-5; TRBD1 is a possible D gene (5 bases). The CDR3 length is 14 residues. Looked up from germline, CDR1 is MNHEY and CDR2 is SMNVEV (reference sequence). V shed 5 bases and J shed 4 bases, with 12 bases lying between them. CDR3 loop: CASSVGRGNQPQHF. CDR3 coding DNA: TGTGCCAGCAGTGTGGGGAGGGGTAATCAGCCCCAGCATTTT.

Only a few counts were recorded for this clonotype. This chain connects TRBV20-1 to TRBJ1-5; D is unclear. V was clipped by 3 bases and J by 4 bases, with 10 bases between them. The germline CDR1 and CDR2 sequences are DFQATT and SNEGSKA (reference sequence). The CDR3 runs to 13 residues. Written as DNA, the CDR3 is TGCAGTGCTAGGGCCTCCCCAAATCAGCCCCAGCATTTT. Encoded protein: CSARASPNQPQHF.

In its sample, this clonotype was seen many times. The chain combines TRBV12-3 or TRBV12-4 with TRBJ2-7, with D possibly being TRBD1 or TRBD2 (5 bases each). This CDR3 is built from 14 residues. The germline V and J ends were trimmed by 2 bases and 2 bases, with 10 bases remaining between them. In DNA, the CDR3 is TGTGCCAGCAGTTTACGGGACCGAGCCTACGAGCAGTACTTC. Protein product: CASSLRDRAYEQYF.

The chain couples TRBV6-2 or TRBV6-3 to TRBJ1-5; TRBD1 might be the D (5 bases). The CDR3 contains 15 residues. Trimming took 8 bases from V and 4 from J, leaving 18 bases between them. Germline CDR1 and CDR2: MNHEY and SVGEGT. CDR3 nucleotide sequence: TGTGCCAGCGGGAAGGGCAGGGACTCGAATCAGCCCCAGCATTTT. Translation gives CASGKGRDSNQPQHF.

Ten or more counts support this clonotype. The chain links TRBV4-3 to TRBJ2-1; D is possibly TRBD2 (6 bases). V was clipped by 0 bases and J by 11 bases, with 8 bases between them. In germline, CDR1 is LGHNA, CDR2 YSLEER. The length of the CDR3 is 12 residues. The CDR3 nucleotides are TGCGCCAGCAGCCAAGATGGGAGGAAGCAGTTCTTC. It codes for CASSQDGRKQFF.

Ten or more counts support this clonotype. The chain employs TRBV19 and TRBJ1-5; TRBD1 aligns across 9 bases. This CDR3 comprises 15 residues. V lost 3 bases, J lost 6 bases, and 6 bases stayed unmatched. CDR1 is LNHDA and CDR2 is SQIVND in the germline V gene (reference sequence). The CDR3 region is CASSIRGTGSQPQHF. DNA for the CDR3: TGTGCCAGTAGTATCCGCGGGACAGGGAGTCAGCCCCAGCATTTT. Variable domain in full (rest from reference TRBV19 and TRBJ1-5): DGGITQSPKYLFRKEGQNVTLSCEQNLNHDAMYWYRQDPGQGLRLIYYSQIVNDFQKGDIAEGYSVSREKKESFPLTVTSAQKNPTAFYLCASSIRGTGSQPQHFGDGTRLSIL.

There are many counts of this clonotype. The chain uses TRBV7-2 and TRBJ2-7, with 8 bases identical to TRBD1. The CDR3 has 15 amino acids. Germline assignment: CDR1 SGHTA and CDR2 FQGNSA. V shed 6 bases, J shed 6 bases, and the junction held 13 bases outside the gene matches. CDR3 coding DNA: TGTGCCAGCAGGACATCACCGGGACAGGACGGCGAGCAGTACGTC. This translates into CASRTSPGQDGEQYV.

This clonotype was found a few times. The gene calls are TRBV5-1 and TRBJ2-2; D is undetermined. The germline gives CDR1 SGHRS, CDR2 YFSETQ. The germline V and J ends were trimmed by 1 base and 2 bases, with 9 bases remaining between them. The CDR3 contains 15 residues. Here the CDR3 DNA reads TGCGCCAGCAGCTTGCAGGTCATAAACACCGGGGAGCTGTTTTTT. Its translation is CASSLQVINTGELFF.

This clonotype showed up many times. The chain recombines TRBV7-6 with TRBJ2-3, with D perhaps matching TRBD2 (5 bases). Germline-derived CDR1 and CDR2 are SGHVS and FNYEAQ. Between the trimmed V and J ends, which lost 4 bases and 4 bases, there was a span of 12 bases. The CDR3 consists of 14 residues. CDR3 DNA sequence: TGTGCCAGCAGCTCGACTGGACTGGCAGATACGCAGTATTTT. Its protein is CASSSTGLADTQYF.

This clonotype was observed at least ten times. J is TRBJ2-7 and V is TRBV5-1, with 10 bases lining up with TRBD1. CDR3 length equals 14 residues. Germline V gene lookup returns CDR1 SGHRS and CDR2 YFSETQ. Unmatched junction bases numbered 2, after V lost 2 bases and J lost 3 bases. CDR3 protein: CASSFGTGDYEQYF. The DNA for the CDR3 is TGCGCCAGCAGCTTCGGGACAGGGGACTACGAGCAGTACTTC.

This clonotype appeared many times. The chain employs TRBV2 and TRBJ2-3; 7 nucleotides agree with TRBD2. The CDR3 consists of 13 residues. The V and J ends lost 4 bases and 6 bases, in that order; junction bases with no gene match: 4. Germline assignment: CDR1 SNHLY and CDR2 FYNNEI. CDR3 residues: CASSAEAGDTQYF. The CDR3 bases are TGTGCCAGCAGTGCCGAAGCGGGGGATACGCAGTATTTT.

This clonotype was detected ten times or more. V gene TRBV18 combines with J gene TRBJ2-7; 7 bases match TRBD2. The V gene's germline CDR1 is KGHSH and CDR2 LQKENI. V dropped 0 bases and J dropped 6; count of bases not matched to a gene: 5. The CDR3 is 14 amino acids. For the CDR3, the DNA is TGTGCCAGCTCACCACCAGGCGGGGGTGGCGAGCAGTACTTC. Translating gives CASSPPGGGGEQYF.

The table lists this clonotype with many counts. The chain recombines TRBV18 with TRBJ2-7; possibly TRBD1 or TRBD2 for D (5 bases each). The CDR3 is 15 residues long. Germline-derived CDR1 and CDR2 are KGHSH and LQKENI. Trimming stripped 0 bases from V and 5 bases from J, with 14 bases between. The CDR3 spells CASSPPSHGDDEQYF. The CDR3, as DNA: TGTGCCAGCTCACCACCGAGCCACGGGGACGACGAGCAGTACTTC.

The sample holds many counts of this clonotype. The chain couples TRBV29-1 to TRBJ2-7, with TRBD1 identical over 7 bases. The CDR3 contains 11 residues. V lost 4 bases and J lost 6; bases outside the gene matches: 3. Germline values: CDR1 SQVTM, CDR2 ANQGSEA. The DNA of the CDR3 is TGCAGCGTTGCCACAGGGGCCGAGCAGTACTTC. This encodes CSVATGAEQYF.

This clonotype was detected only a few times. The V and J genes are TRBV7-9 and TRBJ2-5; D ambiguous. The V and J ends lost 4 bases and 5 bases respectively, with 11 bases between them. This CDR3 spans 13 amino acids. Germline CDR1 reads SEHNR; CDR2 reads FQNEAQ (reference sequence). The CDR3 sequence: CASSWTETETQYF. For the CDR3, the DNA is TGTGCCAGCAGCTGGACGGAAACGGAGACCCAGTACTTC.

This rearrangement joins TRBV12-3 or TRBV12-4 to TRBJ1-1; D is ambiguous. The CDR3 sequence is 14 residues long. With 3 bases removed from V and 1 base from J, the gap between germline ends came to 9 bases. The CDR3 bases are TGTGCCAGCAGTTTCGGCCGAGGGAACACTGAAGCTTTCTTT. Its translation is CASSFGRGNTEAFF.

This clonotype was detected many times. The DNA of the CDR3 is TGTGCCAGCAGCTTAGTGGGACTAGCCTCCTACGAGCAGTACGTC. It encodes CASSLVGLASYEQYV. The chain recombines TRBV7-2 with TRBJ2-7; 9 bases are a match to TRBD2. V was pared by 1 base and J by 0 bases, with 1 base of the junction left unmatched. This CDR3 is 15 amino acids long. CDR1 SGHTA and CDR2 FQGNSA come from the germline V gene.

This clonotype has only a few counts. J is TRBJ2-3 and V is TRBV25-1; the match to TRBD2 covers 8 bases. This CDR3 region has 16 residues. With V trimmed by 1 base and J by 2 bases, 5 bases remained unmatched. CDR1 and CDR2 (germline): MGHDK, SYGVNS. The CDR3 DNA follows: TGTGCCAGCAGTGAATTTGGCGGGGGGTTCACAGATACGCAGTATTTT. It specifies CASSEFGGGFTDTQYF.

This clonotype was seen at least ten times. The rearrangement joins TRBV5-4 to TRBJ2-7; D unresolved. This CDR3 contains 11 residues. With 1 base removed from V and 7 bases from J, the gap between germline ends came to 6 bases. Germline lookup yields CDR1 SGHNT and CDR2 YYREEE (reference sequence). The CDR3 DNA reads TGTGCCAGCAGCTTGCGAGGAGAGCAGTACTTC. Its translation is CASSLRGEQYF.

This clonotype was seen only once. This could be a read error, since a much larger clone is one nucleotide away. This rearrangement joins TRBV19 to TRBJ1-1; 8 bases agree with TRBD1. Germline V CDR1 and CDR2: LNHDA, SQIVND (reference sequence). This CDR3 comprises 16 residues. The DNA for the CDR3 is TGTACCAGTAGTATAGCGGGACAGGTTCTTAACACTGAAGCTTTCTTT. Its translation is CTSSIAGQVLNTEAFF.

The chain employs TRBV5-1 and TRBJ1-4; D possibly corresponds to TRBD1 (6 bases). The V end was cut by 0 bases, the J end by 8 bases, with 11 bases between. Germline lookup yields CDR1 SGHRS and CDR2 YFSETQ. The CDR3 covers 14 residues. The CDR3 sequence: CASSLAGDLEKLFF. The CDR3 bases are TGCGCCAGCAGCTTGGCAGGGGATCTCGAAAAACTGTTTTTT.

This clonotype was recorded at least ten times. The rearrangement uses TRBV7-6 and TRBJ2-7; a weak D match, TRBD2 (5 bases). The CDR3 totals 16 residues. Trimming removed 1 base at V and 6 bases at J, with 19 bases between. The germline CDR1 and CDR2 sequences are SGHVS and FNYEAQ. CDR3 sequence (DNA): TGTGCCAGCAGCTTAGGAGGGTCGGGCCAGGCCGGCGAGCAGTACTTC. Translation gives CASSLGGSGQAGEQYF.

There are many counts of this clonotype. The chain links TRBV5-1 to TRBJ2-3; D uncertain. Deletions cut 4 bases from V and 0 bases from J, with 12 bases between. The CDR3 contains 15 residues. CDR1 SGHRS and CDR2 YFSETQ come from the germline V gene. CDR3 sequence: CASSRWTASTDTQYF. CDR3 in DNA: TGCGCCAGCAGCCGATGGACGGCTAGCACAGATACGCAGTATTTT.

This clonotype came up many times. The V and J genes are TRBV4-2 and TRBJ1-6; D ambiguous. CDR1 is LGHNA, CDR2 YNFKEQ, per germline. This CDR3 comprises 14 residues. V lost 0 bases and J 9 bases, leaving 9 bases between the germline ends. CDR3 DNA: TGTGCCAGCAGCCAAGATAAGGGTGCTTCACCCCTCCACTTT. It codes for CASSQDKGASPLHF.

At least ten counts were recorded for this clonotype. The chain employs TRBV10-1 and TRBJ2-1; 9 nucleotides agree with TRBD1. The length of the CDR3 is 16 residues. V dropped 4 bases and J dropped 6; count of bases not matched to a gene: 10. CDR1 and CDR2 (germline): WNHNN, SYGVQD (reference sequence). Here the CDR3 DNA reads TGCGCCAGCAGTGGTTTCCCCGGACAGGGGATCAATGAGCAGTTCTTC. Its translation: CASSGFPGQGINEQFF.

This clonotype was seen many times. V usage is TRBV5-6 and J usage is TRBJ2-7, with D possibly matching TRBD2 (6 bases). The CDR3 sequence is 16 residues long. V dropped 3 bases and J dropped 5 bases, with 21 bases sitting between them. CDR1 and CDR2 (germline): SGHDT, YYEEEE. Here the CDR3 reads CASSSLARSRDDEQYV. The CDR3 DNA reads as TGTGCCAGCAGCTCCCTAGCGAGGTCCCGGGACGACGAGCAGTACGTC.

This clonotype appeared a few times. The chain joins TRBV3-1 to TRBJ1-5; no reliable D call. The V and J ends lost 0 bases and 2 bases respectively, with 5 bases between them. Germline V gene data show CDR1 as LGHDT and CDR2 as YNNKEL (reference sequence). This CDR3 spans 14 amino acids. CDR3 in DNA: TGTGCCAGCAGCCAAGATCTGGGCAATCAGCCCCAGCATTTT. Translated, it gives CASSQDLGNQPQHF.

There are many counts of this clonotype. This sequence joins TRBV12-3 or TRBV12-4 and TRBJ1-2, with 7 positions matching TRBD1. Trimming took 5 bases from V and 4 from J; bases not matched to a gene: 4. There are 13 residues in the CDR3. The CDR3, as DNA: TGTGCCAGCAGTCCCACAGGGGTCTATGGCTACACCTTC. It is translated as CASSPTGVYGYTF.

This clonotype was counted many times. V usage is TRBV5-1 and J usage is TRBJ2-1, with TRBD2 identical over 9 bases. Germline V CDR1 and CDR2: SGHRS, YFSETQ. After removal of 4 bases from V and 4 bases from J, the junction contained 3 bases not matched to a gene. The CDR3 has 14 residues. The CDR3 DNA reads as TGCGCCAGCAGCCTTACTAGCGGGTACAATGAGCAGTTCTTC. Its translation is CASSLTSGYNEQFF.